The entry below gives a single TCR beta chain sequence along with its context. Antigen specificity is unknown. The data originate from a study of blood T cells in healthy people across ages. Broader study findings: Researchers deemed the diversity estimates from one million T cells underestimates.

A second PCR, run for about 7 to 12 cycles, used a sample-barcoded 5' primer plus a J-beta primer mix. TCRdb redid the calling of the 5' RACE reads with MiXCR, one entry per CDR3 protein. The table has 920,000 or so distinct CDR3 sequences, more than 40% seen once. This clonotype was obtained from an older woman in good health. Source material: blood.

DNA of the CDR3: TGTGCCAGCAGCTCTACAAGACTAGCGGGCGAGCAGTACTTC. Its protein is CASSSTRLAGEQYF. V gene TRBV7-2 combines with J gene TRBJ2-5; TRBD2 matches at 10 bases. The end of the DNA aligns better with TRBJ2-7, so the J call may be wrong. The CDR3 is 14 residues long. Germline CDR1 SGHTA, CDR2 FQGNSA.